These T cell receptor beta chains were read from a single sample in a study of T-cell reconstitution after alpha-beta-depleted transplantation in children. TCRdb used MiXCR to reprocess the PCR reads, holding one entry per CDR3 protein. The sample holds approximately 91,000 distinct CDR3 sequences; 6.5% to 8.5% are singletons and the top ten take 6.9%. Sequences were derived from PBMCs from the stem cell graft donor, sampled from the stem cell graft. These receptors originate from a human donor who donated a stem cell graft to a child with congenital amegakaryocytic thrombocytopenia. Each CDR3 is given with its conserved first and last residue. A D gene is named only where the DNA matches it firmly. Clone size appears in some rows only: once, few, many, or a class for an expanded clone.

J | D | V | size | DNA | CDR3
TRBJ2-2 | TRBD2 | TRBV20-1 | many | TGCAGTGCTATCATCGAGCGGGGGGACCTAAACACCGGGGAGCTGTTTTTT | CSAIIERGDLNTGELFF
TRBJ2-3 | TRBD1 | TRBV20-1 | many | TGCAGTGCCCGGGACAGGAAATTCGGGGATACGCAGTATTTT | CSARDRKFGDTQYF
TRBJ2-1 | TRBD2 | TRBV2 | . | TGTGCCAGCACGCTAAGCGGGGGGGCCGATGAGCAGTTCTTC | CASTLSGGADEQFF
TRBJ2-5 | . | TRBV5-1 | many | TGCGCCAGCAGCTTGGAGGGGGTGGAGACCCAGTACTTC | CASSLEGVETQYF
TRBJ1-3 | . | TRBV15 | many | TGTGCCACCAGCAGAGACAGAAGCTCTGGAAACACCATATATTTT | CATSRDRSSGNTIYF
TRBJ2-4 | . | TRBV12-3/TRBV12-4 | many | TGTGCCAGCAGTCCCGGGGCAGGTAACATTCAGTACTTC | CASSPGAGNIQYF
TRBJ1-1 | . | TRBV5-1 | many | TGCGCCAGCAGCTCTGGCAGGGGTTTTACTGAAGCTTTCTTT | CASSSGRGFTEAFF
TRBJ2-1 | . | TRBV10-3 | many | TGTGCCATCAGTGAGTCGATGGGGAGAAAGGCTGAGCAGTTCTTC | CAISESMGRKAEQFF
TRBJ2-1 | . | TRBV5-1 | many | TGCGCCAGCAGCTTGGAAGGCATGAGCTCCTACAATGAGCAGTTCTTC | CASSLEGMSSYNEQFF
TRBJ2-2 | . | TRBV5-1 | many | TGCGCCAGCAGCTTGATTCCAGGCGCCGGGGAGCTGTTTTTT | CASSLIPGAGELFF
TRBJ2-3 | TRBD2 | TRBV7-8 | few | TGTGCCAGCAGCTCACCCGTGCTAGCGGGGGGGCCTCAGTATTTT | CASSSPVLAGGPQYF
TRBJ2-7 | . | TRBV7-2 | many | TGTGCCAGCAGCTTAGGGCAGGGTCACTACGAGCAGTACTTC | CASSLGQGHYEQYF
TRBJ2-3 | TRBD2 | TRBV7-6 | many | TGTGCCAGCAGCGGCCTCAGACTAGCGGGAGGGCGCAATGGCACAGATACGCAGTATTTT | CASSGLRLAGGRNGTDTQYF
TRBJ2-7 | . | TRBV7-8 | few | TGTGCCAGCAGCCCCCCCCTGACGGCCACCTACGAGCAGTACTTC | CASSPPLTATYEQYF
TRBJ2-1 | . | TRBV6-6 | many | TGTGCCAGCAGACAGACCAAGCAGTTCTTC | CASRQTKQFF
TRBJ2-2 | . | TRBV5-1 | many | TGCGCCAGCAGCTGGCGGGCCAGGACGCTTAGCTCCGGGGAGCTGTTTTTT | CASSWRARTLSSGELFF
TRBJ1-2 | . | TRBV30 | many | TGTGCCTGGAGTCTCTCCAGGGACTATGGCTACACCTTC | CAWSLSRDYGYTF
TRBJ2-2 | . | TRBV4-2 | many | TGTGCCAGCAGCCAAGAGAGGAGGGACACCGGGGAGCTGTTTTTT | CASSQERRDTGELFF
TRBJ1-2 | TRBD1 | TRBV20-1 | many | TGCAGTGCCAATTCAGGGGGGGTCGTCGGGTATGGCTACACCTTC | CSANSGGVVGYGYTF
TRBJ1-5 | TRBD1 | TRBV20-1 | many | TGCAGTGCTAGAGATTGGGACAGGGGTAGCAATCAGCCCCAGCATTTT | CSARDWDRGSNQPQHF
TRBJ2-2 | . | TRBV5-1 | many | TGCGCCAGCAGCTTGGTGGTAGGCTCCGGGGAGCTGTTTTTT | CASSLVVGSGELFF
TRBJ1-5 | . | TRBV12-3/TRBV12-4 | many | TGTGCCAGCAGTTACAATAGCAATCAGCCCCAGCATTTT | CASSYNSNQPQHF
TRBJ1-1 | . | TRBV14 | . | TGTGCCAGCAGCCATCCATCCTGGGGATATAACACTGAAGCTTTCTTT | CASSHPSWGYNTEAFF
TRBJ2-5 | . | TRBV20-1 | many | TGCAGTGCCCGGACAGATCTACAAGAGACCCAGTACTTC | CSARTDLQETQYF